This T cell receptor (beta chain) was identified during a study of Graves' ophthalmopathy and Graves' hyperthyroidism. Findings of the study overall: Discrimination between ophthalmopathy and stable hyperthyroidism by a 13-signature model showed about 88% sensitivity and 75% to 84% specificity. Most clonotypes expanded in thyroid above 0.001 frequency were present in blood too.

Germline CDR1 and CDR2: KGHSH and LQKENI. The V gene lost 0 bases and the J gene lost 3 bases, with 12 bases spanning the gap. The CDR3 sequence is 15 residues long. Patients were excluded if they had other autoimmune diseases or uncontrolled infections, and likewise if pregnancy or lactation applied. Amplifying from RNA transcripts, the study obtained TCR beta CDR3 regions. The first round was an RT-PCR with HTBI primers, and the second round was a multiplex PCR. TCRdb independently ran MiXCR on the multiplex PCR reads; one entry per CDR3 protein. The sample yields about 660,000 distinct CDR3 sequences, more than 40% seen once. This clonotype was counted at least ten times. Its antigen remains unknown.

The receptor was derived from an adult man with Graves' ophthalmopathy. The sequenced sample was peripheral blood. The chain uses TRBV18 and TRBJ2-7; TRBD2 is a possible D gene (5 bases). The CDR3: CASSPPVSRDYEQYF. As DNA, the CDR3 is TGTGCCAGCTCACCACCGGTGAGCCGGGACTACGAGCAGTACTTC.